Each of the 19 T cell receptor beta chains below was sequenced from the same sample in a study of OX40 agonist ivuxolimab in advanced cancers. Libraries were prepared through the immunoSEQ multiplex PCR assay. TCRdb's version of the immuneACCESS table is confined to in-frame rearrangements and falls short of the full clone set. An unresolved V gene accounts for under half of the shortfall where checked; the remainder is of unknown origin. Within this sample are approximately 21,000 clones, with around 84% of them counted one time only. The ten largest make up approximately 26% of the sample. The input for sequencing was CD4+ or CD8+ T cells sorted from blood, taken in a trial of the OX40 agonist ivuxolimab. All receptors come from an adult with an advanced solid tumor such as melanoma, head and neck, liver or kidney cancer.

V usage is TRBV28 and J usage is TRBJ2-3; D is possibly TRBD2 (6 bases). Germline CDR1 is MDHEN and CDR2 is SYDVKM. The CDR3 loop spans 14 amino acids. Trimming cost V 5 bases and J 1 base, with 10 bases left between them. CDR3 amino acids: CASSLTGGTDTQYF. Here the CDR3 DNA reads TGTGCCAGCAGTCTCACGGGGGGCACAGATACGCAGTATTTT.

The DNA of the CDR3 is TGTGCCAGCAGCTGGGTTCGCTCCTATAATTCACCCCTCCACTTT. Amino acid sequence: CASSWVRSYNSPLHF. This sequence joins TRBV11-2 and TRBJ1-6, with D hard to call. Germline-derived CDR1 and CDR2 are SGHAT and FQNNGV. Trimming cost V 4 bases and J 0 bases, with 7 bases left between them. This CDR3 is 15 amino acids long.

The chain links TRBV5-6 to TRBJ2-7, with 8 positions matching TRBD2. The CDR3 loop spans 11 amino acids. In germline, CDR1 is SGHDT, CDR2 YYEEEE. Trimming cost V 0 bases and J 13 bases; bases outside gene matches: 3. CDR3 DNA: TGTGCCAGCAGCTTGGGCGGGAGGCCCTACTTC. Protein product: CASSLGGRPYF.

This sequence joins TRBV28 and TRBJ2-7, with TRBD2 matching 14 bases. The CDR3 runs 21 residues. Germline V gene data show CDR1 as MDHEN and CDR2 as SYDVKM. The J segment lost 2 bases and the V segment lost 5 bases, leaving 20 bases of the junction unmatched. CDR3 nucleotides: TGTGCCAGCAGTCTACCCCGAGGGGGACTAGCGGGAGAGTCTACGCCCTACGAGCAGTACTTC. It encodes CASSLPRGGLAGESTPYEQYF.

The chain combines TRBV5-6 with TRBJ1-1, with D perhaps matching TRBD1 (5 bases). The CDR3 length is 17 residues. V lost 4 bases to trimming and J lost 2 bases, with 21 bases between them. In germline, CDR1 is SGHDT, CDR2 YYEEEE. The CDR3, as DNA: TGTGCCAGCAGCACCGTTGGGGGAGGCTGGTTTAACACTGAAGCTTTCTTT. It encodes CASSTVGGGWFNTEAFF.

J is TRBJ1-1 and V is TRBV7-8; no definite D call. Trimming took off 1 base at V and 4 bases at J, with 13 bases between the two ends. The germline gives CDR1 SGHVS, CDR2 FQNEAQ. This CDR3 spans 15 amino acids. The CDR3 bases are TGTGCCAGCAGCTTAGGGCAACCCAGGAGCACTGAAGCTTTCTTT. Encoded protein: CASSLGQPRSTEAFF.

DNA for the CDR3: TGTGCCAGCAGCGCAGTTTTGGACACCATATATTTT. It encodes CASSAVLDTIYF. The gene calls are TRBV21-1 and TRBJ1-3; the table's D call of TRBD1 was not tested on the DNA. TRBV21-1 is flagged as a pseudogene. This CDR3 contains 12 residues.

J is TRBJ2-5 and V is TRBV5-4; 7 bases are a match to TRBD1. This CDR3 spans 16 amino acids. J gave up 2 bases and V 4 bases, and 11 bases lay outside the gene matches. The germline gives CDR1 SGHNT, CDR2 YYREEE (reference sequence). As DNA, the CDR3 is TGTGCCAGCAGCCCAGAGGGGGCACTAATTCAAGAGACCCAGTACTTC. Translated: CASSPEGALIQETQYF.

This clone came up once. The rearrangement links TRBV7-9 to TRBJ2-3; 8 bases agree with TRBD2. Germline CDR1 SEHNR, CDR2 FQNEAQ (reference sequence). Germline trimming cut 6 bases from V and 0 bases from J; bases unmatched to any gene: 5. The CDR3 has 15 amino acids. Here the CDR3 reads CASREREISTDTQYF. Here the CDR3 DNA reads TGTGCCAGCAGGGAGCGGGAGATTAGCACAGATACGCAGTATTTT.

There are a few counts of this clone. This sample also contains other DNA sequences that code for the same CDR3. CDR3 bases: TGTGCCAGCAGCGTAACGAGTGAGCAGTTCTTC. This encodes CASSVTSEQFF. The chain is built from TRBV9 and TRBJ2-1; D is unresolved. This CDR3 is built from 11 residues. Germline V lookup: CDR1 SGDLS, CDR2 YYNGEE. Trimming removed 1 base from V and 9 bases from J, with 5 bases in between.

This sequence joins TRBV10-3 and TRBJ2-1, with 14 nucleotides matching TRBD2. CDR1 is ENHRY and CDR2 is SYGVKD in the germline V gene. This CDR3 region has 20 residues. Trimming took 6 bases from V and 3 from J; bases not matched to a gene: 16. CDR3 region: CAIRARGLAGENGNYNEQFF. CDR3 sequence (DNA): TGTGCCATCAGGGCCCGGGGACTAGCGGGAGAGAATGGAAACTACAATGAGCAGTTCTTC.

The table lists this clone with a few counts. The chain combines TRBV4-1 with TRBJ1-5; D gene ambiguous. Germline CDR1 is MGHRA and CDR2 is YSYEKL. This CDR3 region has 16 residues. V lost 1 base to trimming and J lost 1 base, with 11 bases between them. CDR3 in DNA: TGCGCCAGCAGCCAAGTGCCACAGACCAGCAATCAGCCCCAGCATTTT. Amino acids: CASSQVPQTSNQPQHF.

The sample holds a few counts of this clone. The chain is built from TRBV28 and TRBJ1-5; D may be TRBD1 (5 bases). V was cut by 3 bases and J by 5 bases, with 20 bases left in between. Germline loops: CDR1 MDHEN, CDR2 SYDVKM. The CDR3 has 17 residues. CDR3 nucleotides: TGTGCCAGCAGTTTCCCCCAGGGCCAGGGTATATATCAGCCCCAGCATTTT. Amino acids: CASSFPQGQGIYQPQHF.

Turning to this clone: The junction departs from germline at one end; a sequencing error may be responsible. This chain uses TRBV6-1 with TRBJ1-2; D is perhaps TRBD1 (5 bases). CDR1 is MNHNS, CDR2 SASEGT, per germline. The CDR3 covers 11 residues. CDR3 sequence: CAREGNDGYTF. In DNA, the CDR3 is TGCGCCAGAGAGGGGAACGATGGCTACACCTTC.

This clone was seen just once. The J gene is TRBJ1-1, the V gene TRBV7-9; D is ambiguous. In germline, CDR1 is SEHNR, CDR2 FQNEAQ (reference sequence). The CDR3 spans 15 residues. Deletions cut 5 bases from V and 0 bases from J, with 13 bases between. DNA for the CDR3: TGTGCCAGCAGCACCCTCCAAACCCTGAACACTGAAGCTTTCTTT. Amino acid sequence: CASSTLQTLNTEAFF.

This chain links TRBV4-1 with TRBJ1-1; TRBD1 agrees at 10 bases. J gave up 7 bases and V 1 base, and 12 bases lay outside the gene matches. CDR1 MGHRA and CDR2 YSYEKL come from the germline V gene. The CDR3 is made up of 17 amino acids. The CDR3 sequence is CASSQGVGDRGGDEAFF. CDR3 DNA: TGCGCCAGCAGCCAAGGGGTCGGGGACAGGGGCGGGGATGAAGCTTTCTTT.

The V and J genes are TRBV7-9 and TRBJ2-1; possibly TRBD2 for D (6 bases). The CDR3 has 15 residues. V gave up 5 bases and J gave up 8 bases, with 19 bases separating them. Germline V gives CDR1 SEHNR, CDR2 FQNEAQ (reference sequence). CDR3 sequence (DNA): TGTGCCAGCAGCGAGGGGACTTCGGCGTGGGATGAGCAGTTCTTC. This sequence encodes CASSEGTSAWDEQFF.

V usage is TRBV4-1 and J usage is TRBJ2-3; D remains unclear. The germline CDR1 and CDR2 sequences are MGHRA and YSYEKL. The CDR3 runs 14 residues. V lost 1 base and J 2 bases, leaving 7 bases between the germline ends. The CDR3 DNA reads TGCGCCAGCAGCCAAGGAAGTTTCACAGATACGCAGTATTTT. Translating gives CASSQGSFTDTQYF.

The V and J genes are TRBV19 and TRBJ2-7; D gene unclear. Germline V gene sequence: CDR1 LNHDA, CDR2 SQIVND (reference sequence). The CDR3 is 13 residues long. Trimming removed 6 bases from V and 5 bases from J, with 14 bases in between. CDR3 coding DNA: TGTGCCAGTAGATCGGATCTTCGGGACGAGCAGTACTTC. This sequence encodes CASRSDLRDEQYF.